This TCR beta chain was sequenced during a study of shared clonotypes between healthy human individuals. Repertoires were generated with immunoSEQ multiplex PCR, while TCRdb's copy carries only in-frame clones and drops some. The table shows some 680,000 clones, with 60% to 75% occurring only once. The clonotype was recovered from a woman in her twenties or thirties in good health. The sequencing sample was made of memory CD4+ T cells sorted from blood. The subset is: CD45RA-negative fraction.

The CDR3 region has the DNA TGTGCCAGCAGTTTAAAGGCGGCCCTGGCTTTCTTT. It translates to CASSLKAALAFF. This chain links TRBV28 with TRBJ1-1; no firm D call. Trimming cost V 2 bases and J 11 bases, with 12 bases left between them. The CDR3 is 12 amino acids. CDR1 MDHEN and CDR2 SYDVKM come from the germline V gene.